Listed below are T cell receptor beta chains from one sample, sequenced in a study of OX40 agonist ivuxolimab in advanced cancers. Profiled with immunoSEQ multiplex PCR; TCRdb holds only in-frame clones, not every one. Among around 63,000 clones, approximately 79% were seen once, and the ten largest hold roughly a tenth. The sequencing used CD4+ or CD8+ T cells sorted from blood, collected in a trial of the OX40 agonist ivuxolimab. The receptors shown here come from an adult with an advanced solid tumor such as melanoma, head and neck, liver or kidney cancer. Each CDR3 is given with its conserved first and last residue. A D gene is named only where the DNA matches it firmly. Rows give clone size only sometimes, using once, few, many, or a class for an expanded clone.

TRBD1,NA,TRBV13,16,TRBJ2-7,TGTGCCAGCAGCCGGAGGACAGGGTATGGTGGGTACGAGCAGTACTTC,CASSRRTGYGGYEQYF
NA,NA,TRBV6-6,13,TRBJ1-5,TGTGCCAGCAGTTACTCCAGCAATCAGCCCCAGCATTTT,CASSYSSNQPQHF
NA,NA,TRBV7-8,15,TRBJ2-3,TGTGCCAGCAGCTTAGGGTGGGGGAGCACAGATACGCAGTATTTT,CASSLGWGSTDTQYF
NA,few,TRBV7-3,14,TRBJ2-5,TGTGCCAGCAGCTTAGCCGGGAACCAAGAGACCCAGTACTTC,CASSLAGNQETQYF
NA,NA,TRBV15,14,TRBJ1-2,TGTGCCACCCAGAGGGGGGGGTTGGACTATGGCTACACCTTC,CATQRGGLDYGYTF
TRBD1,NA,TRBV27,16,TRBJ1-4,TGTGCCAGCAGTTTATCGTGGACAGGGGGAAATGAAAAACTGTTTTTT,CASSLSWTGGNEKLFF
TRBD2,NA,TRBV7-2,17,TRBJ2-3,TGTGCCAGCAGCTTAGTCCCACTAGCGGGTTTAGGAGATACGCAGTATTTT,CASSLVPLAGLGDTQYF
NA,NA,TRBV20-1,11,TRBJ1-1,TGCAGTTCCGGCAGAAACACTGAAGCTTTCTTT,CSSGRNTEAFF
TRBD2,once,TRBV5-4,17,TRBJ2-5,TGTGCCAGCAGCTTGGGGCCTTTGGCGGGGGACCAAGAGACCCAGTACTTC,CASSLGPLAGDQETQYF
NA,NA,TRBV25-1,12,TRBJ1-2,TGTGCCAGCAGTGAAAATGTACTAGGCTACACCTTC,CASSENVLGYTF
NA,NA,TRBV29-1,14,TRBJ1-1,TGCAGCTCACGCCAGCCTCGCGGCGGCACTGAAGCTTTCTTT,CSSRQPRGGTEAFF
NA,few,TRBV13,13,TRBJ1-1,TGTGCCAGCAGCCCAACCGGCGGTGTGGAGGCTTTCTTT,CASSPTGGVEAFF
NA,NA,TRBV29-1,14,TRBJ2-1,TGCAGCGTTGGGGCGGGGCAATCCTACAATGAGCAGTTCTTC,CSVGAGQSYNEQFF
TRBD1,NA,TRBV27,17,TRBJ2-2,TGTGCCAGCAGTGGGGACAGGGGGCGCTTCGTCTCCGGGGAGCTGTTTTTT,CASSGDRGRFVSGELFF
NA,NA,TRBV7-2,12,TRBJ2-3,TGTGCCAGCAGCCGAGGTCTAGATACGCAGTATTTT,CASSRGLDTQYF
TRBD1,once,TRBV6-5,16,TRBJ2-1,TGTGCCAGCAGTTATGGTCCGGGACAGGGATACAATGAGCAGTTCTTC,CASSYGPGQGYNEQFF
TRBD2,NA,TRBV7-9,18,TRBJ2-7,TGTGCCAGCAGCTCCGAATCAGGACTAGCGGGGCTCAAGGACGAGCAGTACTTC,CASSSESGLAGLKDEQYF
NA,medium-sized,TRBV7-9,12,TRBJ1-6,TGTGCCAGCAGCTACGGAGATTCACCCCTCCACTTT,CASSYGDSPLHF
NA,NA,TRBV5-4,14,TRBJ1-5,TGTGCCAGCAGCTTGAGTCCGGTCGATCAGCCCCAGCATTTT,CASSLSPVDQPQHF
NA,NA,TRBV5-6,15,TRBJ2-3,TGTGCCAGCAGCGAGCCGGGCCACCAAGCAGATACGCAGTATTTT,CASSEPGHQADTQYF
NA,NA,TRBV5-4,14,TRBJ2-7,TGTGCCAGCAGCTTGGCCGGGAGCACCTACGAGCAGTACTTC,CASSLAGSTYEQYF
NA,NA,TRBV5-4,12,TRBJ1-2,TGTGCCAGCAGCGCCCAGGGGAAGGGCTACACCTTC,CASSAQGKGYTF
TRBD1,NA,TRBV7-6,13,TRBJ1-5,TGTGCCAGCAGCTTGGGACAGAATCAGCCCCAGCATTTT,CASSLGQNQPQHF
NA,NA,TRBV25-1,14,TRBJ2-6,TGTGCCAGCAGTAGCTCGGTTGGGGCCAACGTCCTGACTTTC,CASSSSVGANVLTF
NA,NA,TRBV7-2,15,TRBJ2-5,TGTGCCAGCAGCACCCCGGGGAAGGGTCAAGAGACCCAGTACTTC,CASSTPGKGQETQYF
NA,NA,TRBV9,14,TRBJ2-1,TGTGCCAGCAGCGTAGGAGGGGATATACATGAGCAGTTCTTC,CASSVGGDIHEQFF
NA,NA,TRBV6-1,12,TRBJ1-5,TGTGCCAGCAGCCCGGTGGGTCAGCCCCAGCATTTT,CASSPVGQPQHF
NA,NA,TRBV30,12,TRBJ2-5,TGTGCCTGGAAGGGGCGCCAAGAGACCCAGTACTTC,CAWKGRQETQYF
NA,NA,TRBV2,15,TRBJ1-3,TGTGCCAGCAGTGAAGGGGCTTACTCTGGAAACACCATATATTTT,CASSEGAYSGNTIYF
NA,NA,TRBV7-3,15,TRBJ1-1,TGTGCCAGCAGCTTATTGGGGGGGCAGAACACTGAAGCTTTCTTT,CASSLLGGQNTEAFF
NA,NA,TRBV7-2,12,TRBJ2-1,TGTGCCAGCAGAGGGCCCGGGAATGAGCAGTTCTTC,CASRGPGNEQFF
NA,many,TRBV19,15,TRBJ2-3,TGTGCCAGTAGTATAGGAGGGACTGTCACAGATACGCAGTATTTT,CASSIGGTVTDTQYF
NA,NA,TRBV5-6,14,TRBJ2-7,TGTGCCAGCAGCTTGCGTGAGACGAATTACGAGCAGTACTTC,CASSLRETNYEQYF
NA,NA,TRBV21-1,15,TRBJ1-1,NA,CASTPVGVGNTEAFF
TRBD1,NA,TRBV5-4,14,TRBJ1-1,TGTGCCAGCAGCGTTCAGGGGGGGGGCACTGAAGCTTTCTTT,CASSVQGGGTEAFF
NA,NA,TRBV9,15,TRBJ1-1,TGTGCCAGCAGCGTCCTGGACAGCCCTAACACTGAAGCTTTCTTT,CASSVLDSPNTEAFF
NA,once,TRBV19,13,TRBJ2-7,TGTGCCAGTAGTAGCCCCTCTAGTTACGAGCAGTACTTC,CASSSPSSYEQYF
NA,NA,TRBV5-1,15,TRBJ2-7,TGCGCCAGCAGCAGCCGGACGGGGATGGCCTACGAGCAGTACTTC,CASSSRTGMAYEQYF
NA,NA,TRBV29-1,12,TRBJ1-2,TGCAGCGTTGATTTCTTCGGCCGAGGCTACACCTTC,CSVDFFGRGYTF
NA,NA,TRBV7-2,12,TRBJ2-1,TGTGCCAGCAGCTTAGGTCACAATGAGCAGTTCTTC,CASSLGHNEQFF
TRBD1,few,TRBV28,15,TRBJ1-2,TGTGCCAGCAGTTTGGGACAGGGTAGGGTTTATGGCTACACCTTC,CASSLGQGRVYGYTF
NA,NA,TRBV12-5,14,TRBJ2-5,TGTGCTAGTGGCCCTGGACTGACGGCAGAGACCCAGTACTTC,CASGPGLTAETQYF
NA,NA,TRBV7-2,11,TRBJ2-1,TGTGCCAGCAGCTTAGTTAATGAGCAGTTCTTC,CASSLVNEQFF
TRBD1,few,TRBV5-1,14,TRBJ1-4,TGCGCCAGCAGTTCGGGACAGGGGGGCGAAAAACTGTTTTTT,CASSSGQGGEKLFF
TRBD1,NA,TRBV9,16,TRBJ2-3,TGTGCCAGCAGCGTAGTCGGACAGGGGGCGGCAGATACGCAGTATTTT,CASSVVGQGAADTQYF
NA,NA,TRBV4-3,16,TRBJ2-6,TGCGCCAGCAGCCAAGATAAGTGGGCCGGGGCCAACGTCCTGACTTTC,CASSQDKWAGANVLTF
TRBD2,NA,TRBV5-6,17,TRBJ2-7,TGTGCCAGCAGCAGACCCTGGAGTAGCGGGAGTCCTTACGAGCAGTACTTC,CASSRPWSSGSPYEQYF
TRBD2,NA,TRBV19,15,TRBJ2-2,TGTGCCAGTAGTATTCTAGCGGGGATGGCCGGGGAGCTGTTTTTT,CASSILAGMAGELFF